This TCR beta chain was sequenced during a study of cytomegalovirus exposure and HLA in healthy donors. The PCR ran on 60 Vbeta and 13 Jbeta primers. TCRdb's copy holds only in-frame clones and misses some; the assay was immunoSEQ multiplex PCR. This table has about 180,000 clones, 82% appearing once. Trimming stripped 7 bases from V and 0 bases from J, with 16 bases between. The CDR3 covers 15 residues. Germline CDR1 is MDHEN and CDR2 is SYDVKM. The sequencing input was PBMCs. This clonotype was sampled from a man aged 35 to 55 in good health and CMV-seronegative. This chain uses TRBV28 with TRBJ2-7; D might be TRBD1 (6 bases). This CDR3 reads CASTPLTGLSYEQYF. In nucleotides, the CDR3 is TGTGCCAGCACCCCTTTGACAGGACTCTCCTACGAGCAGTACTTC.